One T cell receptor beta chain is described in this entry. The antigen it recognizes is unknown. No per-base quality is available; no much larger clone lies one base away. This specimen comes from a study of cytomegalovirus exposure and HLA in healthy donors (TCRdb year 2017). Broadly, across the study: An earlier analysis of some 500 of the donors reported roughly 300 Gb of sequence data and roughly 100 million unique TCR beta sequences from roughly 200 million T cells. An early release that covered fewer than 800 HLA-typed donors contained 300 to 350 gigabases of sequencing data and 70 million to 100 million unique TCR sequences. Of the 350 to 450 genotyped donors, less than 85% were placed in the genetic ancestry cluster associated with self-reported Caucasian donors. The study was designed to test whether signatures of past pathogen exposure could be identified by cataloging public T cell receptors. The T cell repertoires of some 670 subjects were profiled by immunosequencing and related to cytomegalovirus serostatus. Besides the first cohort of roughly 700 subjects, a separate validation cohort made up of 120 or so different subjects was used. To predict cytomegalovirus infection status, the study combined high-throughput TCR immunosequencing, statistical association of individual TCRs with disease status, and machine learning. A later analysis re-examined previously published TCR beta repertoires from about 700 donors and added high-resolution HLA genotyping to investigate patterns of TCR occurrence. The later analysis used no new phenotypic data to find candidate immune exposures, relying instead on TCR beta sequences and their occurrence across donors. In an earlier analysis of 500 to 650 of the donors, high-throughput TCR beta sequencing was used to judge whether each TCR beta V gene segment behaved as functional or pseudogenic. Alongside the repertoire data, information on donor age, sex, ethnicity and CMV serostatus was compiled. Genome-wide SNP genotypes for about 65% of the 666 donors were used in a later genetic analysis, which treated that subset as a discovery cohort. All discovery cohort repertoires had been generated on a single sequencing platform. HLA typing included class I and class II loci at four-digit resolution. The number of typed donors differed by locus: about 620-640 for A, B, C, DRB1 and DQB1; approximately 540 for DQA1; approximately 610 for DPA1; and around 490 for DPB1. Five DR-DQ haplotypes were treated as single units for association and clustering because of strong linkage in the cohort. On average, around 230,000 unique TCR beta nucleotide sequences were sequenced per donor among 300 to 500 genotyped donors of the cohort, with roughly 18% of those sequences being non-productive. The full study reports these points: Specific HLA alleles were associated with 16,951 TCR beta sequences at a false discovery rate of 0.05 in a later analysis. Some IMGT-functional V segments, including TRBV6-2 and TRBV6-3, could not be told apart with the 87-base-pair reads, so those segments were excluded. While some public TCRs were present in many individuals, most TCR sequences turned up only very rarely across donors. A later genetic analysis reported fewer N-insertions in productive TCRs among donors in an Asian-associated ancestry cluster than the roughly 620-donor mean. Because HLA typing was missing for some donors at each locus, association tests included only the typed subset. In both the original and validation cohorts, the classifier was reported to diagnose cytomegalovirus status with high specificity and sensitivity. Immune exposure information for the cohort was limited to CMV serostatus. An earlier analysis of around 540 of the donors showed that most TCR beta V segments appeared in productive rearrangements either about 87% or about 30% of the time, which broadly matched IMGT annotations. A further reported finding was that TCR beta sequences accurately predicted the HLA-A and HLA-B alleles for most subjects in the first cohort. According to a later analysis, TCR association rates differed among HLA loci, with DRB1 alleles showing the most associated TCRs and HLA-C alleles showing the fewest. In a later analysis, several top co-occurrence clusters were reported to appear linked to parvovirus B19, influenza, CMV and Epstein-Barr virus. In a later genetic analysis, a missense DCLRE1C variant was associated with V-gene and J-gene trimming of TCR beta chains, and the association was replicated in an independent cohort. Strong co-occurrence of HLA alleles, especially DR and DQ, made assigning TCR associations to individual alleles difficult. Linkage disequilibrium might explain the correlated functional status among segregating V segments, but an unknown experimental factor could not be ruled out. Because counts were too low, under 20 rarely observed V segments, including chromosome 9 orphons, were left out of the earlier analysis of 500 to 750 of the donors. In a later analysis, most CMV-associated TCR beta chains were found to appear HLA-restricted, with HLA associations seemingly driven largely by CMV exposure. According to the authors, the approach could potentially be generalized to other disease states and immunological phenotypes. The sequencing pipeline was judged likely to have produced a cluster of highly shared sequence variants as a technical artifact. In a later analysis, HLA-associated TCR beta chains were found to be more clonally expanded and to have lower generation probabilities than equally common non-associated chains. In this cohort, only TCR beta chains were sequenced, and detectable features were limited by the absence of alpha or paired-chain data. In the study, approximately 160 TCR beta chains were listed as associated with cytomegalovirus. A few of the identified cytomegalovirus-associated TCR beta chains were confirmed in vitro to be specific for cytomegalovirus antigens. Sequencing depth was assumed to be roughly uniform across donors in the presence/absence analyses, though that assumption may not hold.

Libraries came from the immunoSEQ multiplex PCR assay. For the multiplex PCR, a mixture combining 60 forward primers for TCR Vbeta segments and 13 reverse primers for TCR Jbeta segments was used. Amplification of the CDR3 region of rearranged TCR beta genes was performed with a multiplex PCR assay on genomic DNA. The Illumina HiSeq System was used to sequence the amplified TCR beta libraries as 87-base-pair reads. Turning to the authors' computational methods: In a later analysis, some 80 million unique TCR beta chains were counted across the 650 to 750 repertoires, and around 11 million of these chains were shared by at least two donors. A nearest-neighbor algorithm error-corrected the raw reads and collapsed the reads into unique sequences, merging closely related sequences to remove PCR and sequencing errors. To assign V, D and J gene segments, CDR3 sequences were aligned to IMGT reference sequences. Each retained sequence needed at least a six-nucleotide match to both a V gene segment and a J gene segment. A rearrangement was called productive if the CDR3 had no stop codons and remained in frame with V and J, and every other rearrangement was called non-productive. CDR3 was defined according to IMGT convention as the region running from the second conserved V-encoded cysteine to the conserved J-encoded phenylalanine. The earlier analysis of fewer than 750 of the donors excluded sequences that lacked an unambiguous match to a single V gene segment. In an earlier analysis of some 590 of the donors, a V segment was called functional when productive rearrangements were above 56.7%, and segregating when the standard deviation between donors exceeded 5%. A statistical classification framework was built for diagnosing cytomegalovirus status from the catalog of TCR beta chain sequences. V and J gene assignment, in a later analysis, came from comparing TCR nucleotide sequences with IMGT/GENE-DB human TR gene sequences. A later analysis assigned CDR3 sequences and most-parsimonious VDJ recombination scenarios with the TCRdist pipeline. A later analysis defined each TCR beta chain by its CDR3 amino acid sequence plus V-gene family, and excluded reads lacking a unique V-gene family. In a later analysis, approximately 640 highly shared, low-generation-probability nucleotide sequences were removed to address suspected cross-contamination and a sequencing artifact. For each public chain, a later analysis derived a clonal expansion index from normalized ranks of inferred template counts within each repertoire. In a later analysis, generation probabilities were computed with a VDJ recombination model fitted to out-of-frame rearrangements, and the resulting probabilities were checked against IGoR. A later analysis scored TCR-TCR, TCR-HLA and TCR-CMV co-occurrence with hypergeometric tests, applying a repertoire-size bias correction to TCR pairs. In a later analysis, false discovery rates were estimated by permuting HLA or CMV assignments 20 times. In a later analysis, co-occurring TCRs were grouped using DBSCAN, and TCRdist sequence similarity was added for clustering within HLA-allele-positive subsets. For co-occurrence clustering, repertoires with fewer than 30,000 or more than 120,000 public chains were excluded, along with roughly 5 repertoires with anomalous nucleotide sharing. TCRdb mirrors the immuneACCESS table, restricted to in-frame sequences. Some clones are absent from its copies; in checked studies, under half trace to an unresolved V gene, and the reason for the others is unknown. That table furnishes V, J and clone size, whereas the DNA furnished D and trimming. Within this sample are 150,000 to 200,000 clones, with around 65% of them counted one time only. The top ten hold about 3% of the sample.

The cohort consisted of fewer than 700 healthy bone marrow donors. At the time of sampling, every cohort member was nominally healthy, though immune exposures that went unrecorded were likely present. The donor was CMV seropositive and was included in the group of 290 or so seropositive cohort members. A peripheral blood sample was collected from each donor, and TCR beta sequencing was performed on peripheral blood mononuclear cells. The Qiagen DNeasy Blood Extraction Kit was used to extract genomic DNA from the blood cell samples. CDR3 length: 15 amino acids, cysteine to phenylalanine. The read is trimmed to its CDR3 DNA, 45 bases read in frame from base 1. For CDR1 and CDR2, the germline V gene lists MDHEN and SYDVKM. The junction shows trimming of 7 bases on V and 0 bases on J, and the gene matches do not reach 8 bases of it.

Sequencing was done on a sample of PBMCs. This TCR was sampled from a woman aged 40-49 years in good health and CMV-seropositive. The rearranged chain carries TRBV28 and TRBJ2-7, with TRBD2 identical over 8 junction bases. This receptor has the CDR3 CASTTAGASSYEQYF. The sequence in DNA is TGTGCCAGCACCACAGCGGGGGCGAGCTCCTACGAGCAGTACTTC. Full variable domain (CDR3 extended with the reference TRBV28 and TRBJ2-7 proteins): DVKVTQSSRYLVKRTGEKVFLECVQDMDHENMFWYRQDPGLGLRLIYFSYDVKMKEKGDIPEGYSVSREKKERFSLILESASTNQTSMYLCASTTAGASSYEQYFGPGTRLTVT.